This T cell receptor (beta chain) originates from a study of cytomegalovirus exposure and HLA in healthy donors. Study in general: Counted in an early data release were tens of millions of unique TCRs from HLA-typed donors. Within the Caucasian-associated ancestry cluster were roughly 79% of the roughly 400 genotyped donors. Regarding the study as a whole: A later analysis appeared to link common viral pathogens to several of the most significant clusters. Altogether, some 170 TCR beta chains were recorded as cytomegalovirus-associated.

The CDR3 has 14 residues. Germline assignment: CDR1 SEHNR and CDR2 FQNEAQ (reference sequence). This clone was seen a handful of times. Its antigen is unknown. Germline is not matched at one junction end, which may reflect a read error. PCR amplification relied on 60 Vbeta primers (plus 13 Jbeta primers). Sequencing used immunoSEQ multiplex PCR; TCRdb keeps in-frame clones, though not all of them. The sample has roughly 160,000 clones, roughly 67% seen once. Sequencing was done on a sample of PBMCs. The chain is built from TRBV7-9 and TRBJ2-7; 7 bases map to TRBD2. The sequence came from a woman aged 18-29 years in good health and CMV-seropositive. CDR3 loop: CSSSPMGGGNEQYF. In DNA, the CDR3 is TGTTCCAGCAGCCCGATGGGGGGGGGAAACGAGCAGTACTTC.